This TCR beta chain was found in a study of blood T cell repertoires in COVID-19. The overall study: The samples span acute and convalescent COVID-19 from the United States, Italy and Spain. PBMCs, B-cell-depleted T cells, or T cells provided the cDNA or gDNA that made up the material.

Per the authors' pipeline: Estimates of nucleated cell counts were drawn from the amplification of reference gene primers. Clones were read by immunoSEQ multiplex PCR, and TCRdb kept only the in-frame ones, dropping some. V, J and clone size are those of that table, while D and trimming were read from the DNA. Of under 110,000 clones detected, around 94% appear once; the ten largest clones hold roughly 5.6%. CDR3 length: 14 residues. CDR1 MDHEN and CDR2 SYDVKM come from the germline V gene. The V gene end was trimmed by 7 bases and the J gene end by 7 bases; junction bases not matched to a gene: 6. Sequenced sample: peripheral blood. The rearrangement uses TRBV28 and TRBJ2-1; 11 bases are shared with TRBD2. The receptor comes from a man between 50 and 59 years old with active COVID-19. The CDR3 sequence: CASKVAGGRNEQFF. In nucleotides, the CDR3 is TGTGCCAGCAAGGTAGCGGGAGGGCGAAATGAGCAGTTCTTC.